A single sample is the source of the 2 T cell receptor beta chains below, sequenced in a study of blood T cells in healthy people across ages. PCR was performed a second time for roughly 7 to 12 cycles using a sample-barcoded 5' primer and a J-beta primer mix. Each CDR3 protein is one row after TCRdb ran MiXCR on the 5' RACE reads. Counted here are about 1.8 million distinct CDR3 sequences, 49% occurring once; the ten biggest clones make up roughly 2%. What was sequenced was blood. All receptors come from a woman between 35 and 50 years old in good health.

This clonotype was seen just once. The V call is TRBV11-2, the J call TRBJ1-2; D unresolved. Trimming stripped 4 bases from V and 4 bases from J, with 16 bases between. CDR1 is SGHAT and CDR2 is FQNNGV in the germline V gene. CDR3 length: 15 amino acids. CDR3 nucleotides: TGTGCCAGCAGCTACGGCACCATGTCTAGCTATGGCTACACCTTC. Amino acids: CASSYGTMSSYGYTF.

This clonotype showed up just once. The chain joins TRBV7-2 to TRBJ2-5; 13 nucleotides agree with TRBD2. Looked up from germline, CDR1 is SGHTA and CDR2 is FQGNSA. The junction had 19 bases not matched to a gene; V was cut back by 7 bases and J by 11 bases. The CDR3 is 17 residues long. As DNA, the CDR3 is TGTGCCAGCAATCCACTCAAAACCGGGACTAGCGGGGCACAGCAGTACTTC. This translates into CASNPLKTGTSGAQQYF.